The T cell receptor beta chain described here comes from a study of T cells in Graves' hyperthyroidism and ophthalmopathy. Study as a whole: It was at initial diagnosis, before any treatment, that peripheral blood was collected.

RNA transcripts served as the template for amplifying TCR beta CDR3 regions. HTBI primers were employed in a first-round RT-PCR of the TCR CDR3. In TCRdb, the multiplex PCR reads were re-called with MiXCR into one record per CDR3 protein. Found here are around 360,000 distinct CDR3 sequences, roughly 15% of them singletons; the top ten hold 15% to 20%. Germline V gives CDR1 LNHDA, CDR2 SQIVND (reference sequence). The V end lost 7 bases, the J end lost 7 bases, and 16 bases lay between the germline ends. The CDR3 consists of 13 residues. Study results and caveats: A model of 13 V-J pairs discriminated ophthalmopathy from stable hyperthyroidism.

As concerns this clonotype: Its antigen is unidentified.

The receptor comes from a woman in her sixties or seventies with Graves' ophthalmopathy. The specimen sequenced was blood. The rearrangement uses TRBV19 and TRBJ2-5; D is perhaps TRBD1 (6 bases). The CDR3 is CASMQQGSGTQYF. The DNA of the CDR3 is TGTGCCAGTATGCAACAGGGATCGGGGACCCAGTACTTC.